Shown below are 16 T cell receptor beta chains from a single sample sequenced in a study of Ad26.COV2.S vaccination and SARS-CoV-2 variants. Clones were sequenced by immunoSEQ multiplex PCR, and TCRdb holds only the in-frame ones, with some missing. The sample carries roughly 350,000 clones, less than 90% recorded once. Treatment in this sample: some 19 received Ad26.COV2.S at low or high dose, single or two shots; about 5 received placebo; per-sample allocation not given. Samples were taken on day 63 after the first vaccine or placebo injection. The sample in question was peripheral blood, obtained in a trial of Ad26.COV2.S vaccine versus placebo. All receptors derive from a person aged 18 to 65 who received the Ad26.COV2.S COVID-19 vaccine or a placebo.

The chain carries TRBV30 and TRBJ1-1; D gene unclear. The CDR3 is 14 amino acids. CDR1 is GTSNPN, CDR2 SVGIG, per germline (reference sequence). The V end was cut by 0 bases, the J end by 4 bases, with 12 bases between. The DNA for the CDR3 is TGTGCCTGGAGTGTATCCCTGTGGGGCACTGAAGCTTTCTTT. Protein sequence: CAWSVSLWGTEAFF.

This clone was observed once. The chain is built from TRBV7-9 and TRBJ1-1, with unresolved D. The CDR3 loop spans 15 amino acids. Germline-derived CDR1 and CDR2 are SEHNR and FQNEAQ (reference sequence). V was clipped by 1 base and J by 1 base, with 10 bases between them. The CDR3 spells CASSLDLRPNTEAFF. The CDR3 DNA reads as TGTGCCAGCAGCTTAGATCTGCGACCGAACACTGAAGCTTTCTTT.

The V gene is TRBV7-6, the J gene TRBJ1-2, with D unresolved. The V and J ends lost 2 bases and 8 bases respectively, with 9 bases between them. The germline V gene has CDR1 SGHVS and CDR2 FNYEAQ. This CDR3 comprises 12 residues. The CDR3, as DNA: TGTGCCAGCAGCTTAATAGGCGACGGCTACACCTTC. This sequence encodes CASSLIGDGYTF.

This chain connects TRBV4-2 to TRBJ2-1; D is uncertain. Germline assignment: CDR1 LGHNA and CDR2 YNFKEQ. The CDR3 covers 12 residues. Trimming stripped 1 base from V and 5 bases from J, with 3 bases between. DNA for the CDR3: TGTGCCAGCAGCCAAGGGGACAATGAGCAGTTCTTC. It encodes CASSQGDNEQFF.

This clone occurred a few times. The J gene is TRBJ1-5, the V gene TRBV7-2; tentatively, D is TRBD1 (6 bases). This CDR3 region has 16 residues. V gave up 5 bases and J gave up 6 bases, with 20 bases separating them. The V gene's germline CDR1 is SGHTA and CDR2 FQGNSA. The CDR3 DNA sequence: TGTGCCAGCAGCCCTCCCCGCAGGGGAGGAAGTCAGCCCCAGCATTTT. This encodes CASSPPRRGGSQPQHF.

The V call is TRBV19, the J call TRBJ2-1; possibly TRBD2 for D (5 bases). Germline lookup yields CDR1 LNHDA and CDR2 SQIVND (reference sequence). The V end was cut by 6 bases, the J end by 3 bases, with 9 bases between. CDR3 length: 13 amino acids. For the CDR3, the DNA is TGTGCCAGTAGCCCCCGGGACTACAATGAGCAGTTCTTC. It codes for CASSPRDYNEQFF.

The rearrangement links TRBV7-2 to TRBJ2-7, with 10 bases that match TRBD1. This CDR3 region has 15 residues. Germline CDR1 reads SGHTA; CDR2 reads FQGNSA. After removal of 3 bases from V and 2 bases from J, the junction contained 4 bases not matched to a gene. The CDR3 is CASSFRTGGAYEQYF. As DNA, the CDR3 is TGTGCCAGCAGCTTCAGGACAGGGGGGGCCTACGAGCAGTACTTC.

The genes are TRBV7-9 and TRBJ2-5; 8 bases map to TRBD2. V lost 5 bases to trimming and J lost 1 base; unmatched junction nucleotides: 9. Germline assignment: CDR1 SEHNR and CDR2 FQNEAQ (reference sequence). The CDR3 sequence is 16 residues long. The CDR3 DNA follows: TGTGCCAGCAGCCCCTCAGGAGCGGGGGCCCAAGAGACCCAGTACTTC. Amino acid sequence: CASSPSGAGAQETQYF.

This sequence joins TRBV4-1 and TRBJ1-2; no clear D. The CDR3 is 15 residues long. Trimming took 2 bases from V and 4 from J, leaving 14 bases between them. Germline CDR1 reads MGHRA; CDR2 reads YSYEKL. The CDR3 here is CASSQSPAAGYGYTF. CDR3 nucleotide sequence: TGCGCCAGCAGCCAAAGCCCCGCTGCCGGCTATGGCTACACCTTC.

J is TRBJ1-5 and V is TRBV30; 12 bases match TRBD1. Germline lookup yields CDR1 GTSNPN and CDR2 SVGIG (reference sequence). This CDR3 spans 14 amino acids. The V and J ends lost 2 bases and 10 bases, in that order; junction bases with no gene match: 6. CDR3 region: CAWSSGTGGYPQHF. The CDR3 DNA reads TGTGCCTGGAGTTCCGGGACAGGGGGCTACCCCCAGCATTTT.

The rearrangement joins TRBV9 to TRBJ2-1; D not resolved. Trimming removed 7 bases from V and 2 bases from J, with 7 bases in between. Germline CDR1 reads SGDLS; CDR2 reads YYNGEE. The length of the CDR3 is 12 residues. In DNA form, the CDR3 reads TGTGCCAGCTCGCCCACCTACAATGAGCAGTTCTTC. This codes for CASSPTYNEQFF.

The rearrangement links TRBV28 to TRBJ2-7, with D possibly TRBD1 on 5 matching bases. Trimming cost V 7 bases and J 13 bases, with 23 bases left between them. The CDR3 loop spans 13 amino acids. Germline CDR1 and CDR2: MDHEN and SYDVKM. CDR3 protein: CASISRGRAKEYF. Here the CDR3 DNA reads TGTGCCAGCATCTCACGAGGCAGGGCAAAGGAATACTTC.

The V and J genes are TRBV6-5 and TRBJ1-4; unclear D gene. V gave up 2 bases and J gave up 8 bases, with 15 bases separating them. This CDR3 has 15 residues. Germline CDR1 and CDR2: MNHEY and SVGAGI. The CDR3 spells CASSYVPASPEKLFF. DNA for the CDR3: TGTGCCAGCAGTTACGTGCCAGCCTCCCCCGAAAAACTGTTTTTT.

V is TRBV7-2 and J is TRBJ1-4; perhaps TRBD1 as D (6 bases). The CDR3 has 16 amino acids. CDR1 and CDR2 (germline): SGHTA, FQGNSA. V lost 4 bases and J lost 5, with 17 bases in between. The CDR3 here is CASSSVGGTPNEKLFF. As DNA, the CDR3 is TGTGCCAGCAGCTCGGTTGGGGGCACCCCCAATGAAAAACTGTTTTTT.

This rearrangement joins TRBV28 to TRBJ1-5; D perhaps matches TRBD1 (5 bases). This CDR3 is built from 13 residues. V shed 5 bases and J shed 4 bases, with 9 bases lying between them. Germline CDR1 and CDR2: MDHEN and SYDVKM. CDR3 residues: CASSRDGNQPQHF. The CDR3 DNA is TGTGCCAGCAGTAGGGACGGGAATCAGCCCCAGCATTTT.

The CDR3 reads CASSLVGRGTGELFF. The CDR3 DNA reads TGTGCCAGCAGTTTGGTGGGAAGAGGGACCGGGGAGCTGTTTTTT. The genes are TRBV28 and TRBJ2-2, with D possibly TRBD2 on 5 matching bases. The V end lost 3 bases, the J end lost 5 bases, and 13 bases lay between the germline ends. The CDR3 has 15 residues. Per germline, CDR1 MDHEN and CDR2 SYDVKM.